This T cell receptor beta chain came from a study of shared clonotypes between healthy human individuals. To note about this clone: A junction boundary mismatches the germline segment, possibly from a read error.

The assay was immunoSEQ multiplex PCR, and TCRdb's table has in-frame clones only and misses some. This table has hundreds of thousands of clones, roughly 96% appearing once. Germline CDR1 reads SSHAT; CDR2 reads FNYEAQ (reference sequence). CDR3 size: 14 residues. Input material: memory CD8+ T cells sorted from blood. Subset reported: CD45RO+ cells pooled with CCR7-negative TemRA cells. The chain carries TRBV7-7 and TRBJ2-1; 14 bases map to TRBD2. This clonotype originated in a man aged 25-45 years in good health. The CDR3 bases are TGTGCTAGCAGCTGGGGACTAGCGGGAGCCGAGCAGTTCTTC. Translation gives CASSWGLAGAEQFF.